What follows are 2 T cell receptor gamma chains derived from one specimen sequenced in a study of gamma-delta T cells after stem cell transplantation. TCRdb re-processed the RT-PCR reads using CATT. The table includes over 2,500 gamma-chain clones, about 17% detected once. The sequenced sample was gamma-delta T cells. The receptors were gathered from a human donor. It is not recorded whose cells these are; they may come from a transplant donor.

This clone is categorized as medium-sized. The chain links TRGV2 to TRGJ1 or TRGJ2. V trimming: 0 bases; J trimming: 6 bases; junction bases outside the gene matches: 8. Germline values: CDR1 EGSNGY, CDR2 YDSYNSKV. CDR3 size: 14 residues. The CDR3 sequence: CATWDGQIGYKKLF. The CDR3 DNA reads as TGTGCCACCTGGGACGGGCAGATCGGTTATAAGAAACTCTTT.

This clone appeared a few times. J is TRGJP2 and V is TRGV2. In germline, CDR1 is EGSNGY, CDR2 YDSYNSKV. This CDR3 contains 16 residues. Trimming cost V 0 bases and J 1 base; bases outside gene matches: 5. In nucleotides, the CDR3 is TGTGCCACCTGGGACGGGCAAGTTAGTAGTGATTGGATCAAGACGTTT. Protein sequence: CATWDGQVSSDWIKTF.